The 17 T cell receptor beta chains in this list originate from one sample, sequenced in a study of spatial heterogeneity in lung cancer. Indicated time point: sample taken at primary tumor resection. Using its own MiXCR run on the 5' RACE reads, TCRdb lists one record per CDR3 protein. Here the sample spans some 21,000 distinct CDR3 sequences, approximately 4.6% being singletons. The starting material was PBMCs, obtained at surgery. The source of these receptors is a male donor with early-stage non-small cell lung cancer.

This clonotype has at least ten counts. The V gene is TRBV5-1, the J gene TRBJ1-1; 9 positions match TRBD1. The CDR3 consists of 12 residues. Germline loops: CDR1 SGHRS, CDR2 YFSETQ. V lost 0 bases, J lost 10 bases, and 1 base stayed unmatched. The CDR3 is CASSLDRGLAFF. The CDR3 DNA reads TGCGCCAGCAGCTTGGACAGGGGGCTAGCTTTCTTT. Filled out from reference TRBV5-1 and TRBJ1-1, the complete variable domain reads KAGVTQTPRYLIKTRGQQVTLSCSPISGHRSVSWYQQTPGQGLQFLFEYFSETQRNKGNFPGRFSGRQFSNSRSEMNVSTLELGDSALYLCASSLDRGLAFFGQGTRLTVV.

This clonotype has at least ten counts. The J gene is TRBJ2-7, the V gene TRBV6-1; D remains ambiguous. The CDR3 totals 11 residues. The V gene lost 3 bases and the J gene lost 2 bases, with 2 bases spanning the gap. Germline assignment: CDR1 MNHNS and CDR2 SASEGT. CDR3 DNA: TGTGCCAGCAGTGACCCCTACGAGCAGTACTTC. Translated: CASSDPYEQYF.

V is TRBV11-3 and J is TRBJ2-1; maybe TRBD2 (6 bases). The germline V gene has CDR1 SGHNT and CDR2 YENEEA. V lost 6 bases and J lost 6, with 9 bases in between. The CDR3 runs 12 residues. The CDR3 DNA sequence: TGTGCCAGCAGTCAGGGAGGCAATGAGCAGTTCTTC. Protein sequence: CASSQGGNEQFF. Variable domain in full (rest from reference TRBV11-3 and TRBJ2-1): EAGVVQSPRYKIIEKKQPVAFWCNPISGHNTLYWYLQNLGQGPELLIRYENEEAVDDSQLPKDRFSAERLKGVDSTLKIQPAELGDSAVYLCASSQGGNEQFFGPGTRLTVL.

This clonotype occurred many times. This chain links TRBV20-1 with TRBJ1-2; the D is unclear. CDR1 is DFQATT and CDR2 is SNEGSKA in the germline V gene (reference sequence). V shed 3 bases and J shed 0 bases, with 11 bases lying between them. The CDR3 runs 14 residues. CDR3 protein: CSARLAAANYGYTF. The CDR3, as DNA: TGCAGTGCTAGGTTGGCAGCCGCTAACTATGGCTACACCTTC.

This clonotype is categorized as medium-sized. This rearrangement joins TRBV3-1 to TRBJ2-1; D is unresolved. This CDR3 region has 13 residues. With 3 bases removed from V and 6 bases from J, the gap between germline ends came to 9 bases. Germline V gene sequence: CDR1 LGHDT, CDR2 YNNKEL (reference sequence). The DNA of the CDR3 is TGTGCCAGCAGCCATTTAACTATCAATGAGCAGTTCTTC. As protein: CASSHLTINEQFF.

At least ten counts were recorded for this clonotype. This chain links TRBV20-1 with TRBJ2-1; tentative D call: TRBD1 (6 bases). Trimming took off 1 base at V and 6 bases at J, with 19 bases between the two ends. The CDR3 contains 16 residues. Germline assignment: CDR1 DFQATT and CDR2 SNEGSKA (reference sequence). The CDR3, as DNA: TGCAGTGCTAGAGCCCCTGGAAGCTGGGGGCGCAATGAGCAGTTCTTC. Translating it yields CSARAPGSWGRNEQFF.

This clonotype was seen at least ten times. The CDR3: CSVEEPTGTGEYEQYF. The CDR3 DNA sequence: TGCAGCGTTGAAGAACCTACCGGGACAGGGGAATACGAGCAGTACTTC. The chain has TRBV29-1 and TRBJ2-7; 10 bases line up with TRBD1. V was pared by 0 bases and J by 4 bases, with 9 bases of the junction left unmatched. This CDR3 contains 16 residues. Germline V gene data show CDR1 as SQVTM and CDR2 as ANQGSEA.

This clonotype was recorded many times. The gene calls are TRBV20-1 and TRBJ2-4; the match to TRBD2 covers 7 bases. V shed 5 bases, J shed 8 bases, and the junction held 15 bases outside the gene matches. The germline gives CDR1 DFQATT, CDR2 SNEGSKA (reference sequence). This CDR3 has 15 residues. The CDR3 loop reads CSAGRLSGGSYIQYF. CDR3 bases: TGCAGTGCTGGGAGGCTTTCGGGCGGGAGTTACATTCAGTACTTC.

This clonotype was picked up many times. V gene TRBV20-1 combines with J gene TRBJ2-1, with 11 bases matching TRBD2. The V gene end was trimmed by 4 bases and the J gene end by 8 bases; junction bases not matched to a gene: 16. The CDR3 runs to 17 residues. CDR1 and CDR2 from the germline V gene are DFQATT and SNEGSKA (reference sequence). The CDR3 region is CSATKGLAGGSPYEQFF. DNA of the CDR3: TGCAGTGCTACCAAGGGGTTAGCGGGAGGGAGTCCCTATGAGCAGTTCTTC.

This clonotype was counted many times. The chain recombines TRBV11-2 with TRBJ1-5; no firm D call. Looked up from germline, CDR1 is SGHAT and CDR2 is FQNNGV. Trimming shortened V by 1 base and J by 4 bases, and 8 bases separated the two germline ends. This CDR3 is 14 amino acids long. The CDR3 DNA follows: TGTGCCAGCAGCTTAGGGCAGGTAAATCAGCCCCAGCATTTT. The encoded protein is CASSLGQVNQPQHF.

On this clonotype itself: With a much larger clone just one base away, this may be a read error. The V gene is TRBV20-1, the J gene TRBJ2-3; 10 bases map to TRBD2. The germline V gene has CDR1 DFQATT and CDR2 SNEGSKA (reference sequence). CDR3 length: 16 residues. This chain's CDR3 is CSTRATTSGSTDTQYF. Written as DNA, the CDR3 is TGCAGTACTAGAGCTACGACTAGCGGGAGCACAGATACGCAGTATTTT.

This clonotype has a count of ten or more. The junction differs from germline at one of its ends, possibly a read error. V and J are TRBV20-1 and TRBJ1-1, with D maybe TRBD1 (6 bases). The CDR3 is 18 amino acids. Per germline, CDR1 DFQATT and CDR2 SNEGSKA (reference sequence). CDR3 amino acids: CSARPLHGQGTSNAEAFF. The CDR3 DNA follows: TGCAGTGCTAGACCCCTCCACGGGCAGGGGACCTCGAACGCTGAAGCTTTCTTT.

By sample fraction, this clonotype is medium-sized (0.01 to 0.1%). This chain joins TRBV4-1 and TRBJ2-5, with 7 bases fitting TRBD1. The junction had 12 bases not matched to a gene; V was cut back by 0 bases and J by 5 bases. The germline V gene has CDR1 MGHRA and CDR2 YSYEKL. The CDR3 loop spans 17 amino acids. CDR3 nucleotides: TGCGCCAGCAGCCAAGATCGGGGCAGGGGGTTTTCGGAGACCCAGTACTTC. Amino acids: CASSQDRGRGFSETQYF.

Comment on this clonotype: A much larger clone is a single base away; this may be a read error. The chain employs TRBV29-1 and TRBJ1-1, with D perhaps matching TRBD1 (6 bases). This CDR3 has 15 residues. Germline CDR1 reads SQVTM; CDR2 reads ANQGSEA. The CDR3 loop reads CSVWTEALHSTGAFF. For the CDR3, the DNA is TGCAGCGTCTGGACAGAGGCCCTCCATAGTACTGGAGCTTTCTTT.

This clonotype was counted a few times. The chain employs TRBV20-1 and TRBJ2-7, with D possibly matching TRBD2 (5 bases). V was trimmed by 1 base and J by 3 bases, leaving 10 bases between them. The CDR3 is 13 residues long. The V gene's germline CDR1 is DFQATT and CDR2 SNEGSKA (reference sequence). CDR3 in amino acids: CSARGGVFYEQYF. The DNA of the CDR3 is TGCAGTGCTAGAGGGGGAGTTTTCTACGAGCAGTACTTC.

This clonotype was recorded many times. The gene calls are TRBV5-8 and TRBJ1-5; 8 bases are shared with TRBD1. CDR1 is SGHTS, CDR2 YDEGEE, per germline. Unmatched junction bases numbered 7, after V lost 4 bases and J lost 1 base. This CDR3 is 16 amino acids long. CDR3 in amino acids: CASSRGQGGSNQPQHF. The CDR3 DNA reads TGTGCCAGCAGCCGAGGACAGGGAGGAAGCAATCAGCCCCAGCATTTT. Drawing the rest from reference TRBV5-8 and TRBJ1-5, the complete variable domain is EAGVTQSPTHLIKTRGQQATLRCSPISGHTSVYWYQQALGLGLQFLLWYDEGEERNRGNFPPRFSGRQFPNYSSELNVNALELEDSALYLCASSRGQGGSNQPQHFGDGTRLSIL.

In its sample, this clonotype was seen many times. The chain is built from TRBV15 and TRBJ2-1; D may correspond to TRBD1 or TRBD2 (5 bases each). V lost 4 bases, J lost 4 bases, and 11 bases lay in between. The germline gives CDR1 LNHNV, CDR2 YYDKDF (reference sequence). The CDR3 covers 14 residues. CDR3 sequence (DNA): TGTGCCACCAGCACACGGGACGGATACAATGAGCAGTTCTTC. This translates into CATSTRDGYNEQFF.